The 8 T cell receptor beta chains below were found in one sample sequenced in a study of OX40 agonist ivuxolimab in advanced cancers. Clones were sequenced by immunoSEQ multiplex PCR, and TCRdb holds only the in-frame ones, with some missing. The top ten clones hold under 10% of a sample with some 35,000 clones, 60% to 85% of them seen once. The sequenced sample was CD4+ or CD8+ T cells sorted from blood, obtained in a trial of the OX40 agonist ivuxolimab. These receptors all stem from an adult with an advanced solid tumor such as melanoma, head and neck, liver or kidney cancer.

The V call is TRBV5-6, the J call TRBJ2-3; D is possibly TRBD1 (6 bases). This CDR3 spans 16 amino acids. From germline, CDR1 is SGHDT and CDR2 YYEEEE. V lost 3 bases to trimming and J lost 0 bases, with 14 bases between them. CDR3 DNA: TGTGCCAGCAGCTACCTAGGGGGATATAGCACAGATACGCAGTATTTT. Translation gives CASSYLGGYSTDTQYF.

A single count supports this clone. The gene calls are TRBV7-8 and TRBJ2-3; no clear D. There are 12 residues in the CDR3. V shed 1 base and J shed 7 bases, with 6 bases lying between them. From germline, CDR1 is SGHVS and CDR2 FQNEAQ. In nucleotides, the CDR3 is TGTGCCAGCAGCTTAGGGTCGAATACGCAGTATTTT. It yields the protein CASSLGSNTQYF.

This clone has just a few counts. The genes are TRBV7-8 and TRBJ2-1; 8 nucleotides agree with TRBD1. This CDR3 region has 14 residues. The germline V gene has CDR1 SGHVS and CDR2 FQNEAQ. Trimming at V came to 2 bases and at J to 4 bases, leaving 1 base not matched to a gene. This chain's CDR3 is CASSLRDRYNEQFF. In DNA, the CDR3 is TGTGCCAGCAGCTTACGGGACAGGTACAATGAGCAGTTCTTC.

V is TRBV5-1 and J is TRBJ2-5, with D maybe TRBD1 (5 bases). V dropped 4 bases and J dropped 5 bases, with 15 bases sitting between them. Germline values: CDR1 SGHRS, CDR2 YFSETQ. This CDR3 comprises 14 residues. The CDR3 region has the DNA TGCGCCAGCAGCCTGTCGTGGGGCCGGGAGACCCAGTACTTC. Its protein is CASSLSWGRETQYF. Drawing the rest from reference TRBV5-1 and TRBJ2-5, the complete variable domain is KAGVTQTPRYLIKTRGQQVTLSCSPISGHRSVSWYQQTPGQGLQFLFEYFSETQRNKGNFPGRFSGRQFSNSRSEMNVSTLELGDSALYLCASSLSWGRETQYFGPGTRLLVL.

By its share, this clone is medium-sized. The chain combines TRBV7-2 with TRBJ2-2; D gene uncertain. Germline CDR1 SGHTA, CDR2 FQGNSA. V dropped 0 bases and J dropped 2 bases, with 7 bases sitting between them. The CDR3 runs to 15 residues. CDR3 residues: CASSLAWGNTGELFF. CDR3 nucleotides: TGTGCCAGCAGCTTAGCTTGGGGAAACACCGGGGAGCTGTTTTTT.

The chain joins TRBV29-1 to TRBJ2-2; D remains unclear. The CDR3 extends over 13 amino acids. V was shortened by 7 bases and J by 1 base, with 10 bases between the two germline ends. Germline CDR1 is SQVTM and CDR2 is ANQGSEA. The CDR3 nucleotides are TGCAGCGCACTTTCCCAGAACACCGGGGAGCTGTTTTTT. Translated: CSALSQNTGELFF.

This clone was counted a single time. The CDR3 sequence is CASSLWTGDGELFF. CDR3 bases: TGTGCCAGCAGCCTATGGACAGGAGACGGGGAGCTGTTTTTT. This rearrangement joins TRBV7-6 to TRBJ2-2; TRBD1 matches 7 bases. CDR3 length: 14 residues. Trimming at V came to 5 bases and at J to 7 bases, leaving 7 bases not matched to a gene. CDR1 is SGHVS, CDR2 FNYEAQ, per germline.

The chain couples TRBV27 to TRBJ1-2, with TRBD1 matching over 7 bases. There are 15 residues in the CDR3. With 5 bases clipped from V and 9 bases from J, the junction kept 15 bases outside the gene matches. CDR1 is MNHEY, CDR2 SMNVEV, per germline (reference sequence). The CDR3 region is CASSVDRVTARSYTF. The DNA of the CDR3 is TGTGCCAGCAGTGTAGACAGGGTTACGGCGAGGAGCTACACCTTC.